The T cell receptor (beta chain) under discussion was sequenced for a study of blood T cell repertoires in COVID-19. Sequencing used immunoSEQ multiplex PCR; TCRdb keeps in-frame clones, though not all of them. The repertoire holds roughly 140,000 clones, with 79% as singletons. The source is a man in his fifties or sixties with active or convalescent COVID-19. The sample consisted of peripheral blood.

The CDR3, as DNA: TGTGCCAGTAGTACCCAGATACCAGATGAGCAGTTCTTC. It encodes CASSTQIPDEQFF. The chain is built from TRBV19 and TRBJ2-1, with D uncertain. CDR3 size: 13 residues. V was shortened by 4 bases and J by 8 bases, with 12 bases between the two germline ends. CDR1 is LNHDA, CDR2 SQIVND, per germline (reference sequence).